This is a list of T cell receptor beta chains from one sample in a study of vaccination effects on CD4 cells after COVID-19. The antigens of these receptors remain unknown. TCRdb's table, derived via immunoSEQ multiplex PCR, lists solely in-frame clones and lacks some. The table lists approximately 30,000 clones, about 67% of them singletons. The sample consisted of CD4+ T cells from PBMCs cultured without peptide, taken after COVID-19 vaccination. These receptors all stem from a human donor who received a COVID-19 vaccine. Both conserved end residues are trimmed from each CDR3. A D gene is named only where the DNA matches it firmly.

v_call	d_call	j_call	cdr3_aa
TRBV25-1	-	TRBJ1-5	ASSESGVLSQPQH
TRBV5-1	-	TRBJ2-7	ASSSTHTGTYEQY
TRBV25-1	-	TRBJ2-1	ASRQVGGEQF
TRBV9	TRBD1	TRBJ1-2	ASSPWTGSYT
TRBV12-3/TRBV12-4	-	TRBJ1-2	ASSFQQVGYT
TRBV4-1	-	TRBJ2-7	ASSQDRLGAREQY
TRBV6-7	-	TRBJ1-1	ASSYSGHQAF
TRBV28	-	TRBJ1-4	ASSLSGGHEKLF
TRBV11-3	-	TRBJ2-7	ASSLAGGSSYEQY
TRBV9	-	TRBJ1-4	ASSPTATNEKLF
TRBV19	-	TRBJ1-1	ASRPQGGGTEAF
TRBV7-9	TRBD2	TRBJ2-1	ASSLGLAGEQF
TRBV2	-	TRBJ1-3	ASSGSGNTIY
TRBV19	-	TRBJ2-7	ASSMGSSLGEQY
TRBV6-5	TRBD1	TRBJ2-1	ASRNPGQGANEQF
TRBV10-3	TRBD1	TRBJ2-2	AISAGQEGTGELF
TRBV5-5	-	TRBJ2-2	ASSAREGELF
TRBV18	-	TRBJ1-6	ASSLSGAVDSPLH
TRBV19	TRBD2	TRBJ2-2	ASKVPSGFWGTGELF
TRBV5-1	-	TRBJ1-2	ASSLDNLQGNYGYT